The T cell receptor beta chain under discussion was sequenced for a study of shared clonotypes between healthy human individuals. Overall study results and limits: Genetic and exposure-history diversity was limited by the few donors.

Researchers partitioned CD4+ cells into CD45RA+ naive and CD45RA-negative memory subsets. V was shortened by 1 base and J by 5 bases, with 18 bases between the two germline ends. Germline lookup yields CDR1 SGHDT and CDR2 YYEEEE. This CDR3 has 17 amino acids. Method: immunoSEQ multiplex PCR; TCRdb's copy keeps in-frame clones and lacks some. The sample lists approximately 530,000 clones, about 96% occurring once. For this clone: Its antigen is as yet unknown.

V gene TRBV5-6 combines with J gene TRBJ2-2; D may be TRBD2 (6 bases). This receptor was identified in a woman under 40 in good health. Sequenced: naive CD4+ T cells sorted from blood. The subset was: CD45RA+ positively selected. The CDR3 here is CASSLTWAGPLTGELFF. The DNA for the CDR3 is TGTGCCAGCAGCTTGACTTGGGCGGGACCGTTAACCGGGGAGCTGTTTTTT.